Below, 7 T cell receptor beta chains from the same sample are listed, as sequenced in a study of PD-1 blockade in classical Hodgkin lymphoma. Time point: cycle 4 day 1 (C4D1), after around six weeks of nivolumab. Each patient's relapse followed autologous stem cell transplantation, and brentuximab vedotin exposure varied. The data were produced by immunoSEQ multiplex PCR, yet TCRdb's version contains in-frame clones alone and is incomplete. The sample lists around 50,000 clones, about 76% seen once, with 9.5% to 15% in the top ten. Sample: peripheral blood mononuclear cells (PBMCs), taken before the fourth cycle of nivolumab. The receptors stem from a human donor with classical Hodgkin lymphoma.

The rearrangement links TRBV5-6 to TRBJ1-2; possible D gene TRBD1, 5 bases. The ends were cut back, 2 bases at V and 0 bases at J, with 11 bases in the middle. Per germline, CDR1 SGHDT and CDR2 YYEEEE. This CDR3 is 15 amino acids long. In DNA, the CDR3 is TGTGCCAGCAGCTTAGGGGTGGGGACTAACTATGGCTACACCTTC. Its translation is CASSLGVGTNYGYTF. The full variable domain, completed using reference TRBV5-6 and TRBJ1-2, is DAGVTQSPTHLIKTRGQQVTLRCSPKSGHDTVSWYQQALGQGPQFIFQYYEEEERQRGNFPDRFSGHQFPNYSSELNVNALLLGDSALYLCASSLGVGTNYGYTFGSGTRLTVV.

This clone has only a few counts. The chain carries TRBV28 and TRBJ1-1, with TRBD1 as a possible D gene (6 bases). This CDR3 has 15 amino acids. CDR1 is MDHEN and CDR2 is SYDVKM in the germline V gene. V was pared by 6 bases and J by 4 bases, with 18 bases between. This CDR3 reads CASSQGQLSGTEAFF. CDR3 DNA sequence: TGTGCCAGCAGCCAAGGACAGCTCTCCGGCACTGAAGCTTTCTTT.

This clone was detected only a few times. V gene TRBV25-1 combines with J gene TRBJ1-2, with a possible D match to TRBD1 (6 bases). V gave up 11 bases and J gave up 2 bases, with 18 bases separating them. Germline V lookup: CDR1 MGHDK, CDR2 SYGVNS. CDR3 length: 14 residues. CDR3 sequence: CACAKGVLNYGYTF. The CDR3 DNA sequence: TGTGCCTGCGCCAAGGGGGTACTGAACTATGGCTACACCTTC.

This clone was detected ten times or more. Other DNA sequences in the sample encode the same CDR3. The V and J genes are TRBV7-9 and TRBJ1-5; perhaps TRBD1 as D (6 bases). The V end lost 4 bases, the J end lost 2 bases, and 12 bases lay between the germline ends. CDR3 size: 15 residues. Germline-derived CDR1 and CDR2 are SEHNR and FQNEAQ (reference sequence). The DNA for the CDR3 is TGTGCCAGCAGCTCTACAGGGTCGGGCAATCAGCCCCAGCATTTT. It specifies CASSSTGSGNQPQHF.

The chain carries TRBV18 and TRBJ1-3; D perhaps matches TRBD1 (5 bases). The CDR3 is 15 residues long. Germline CDR1 is KGHSH and CDR2 is LQKENI. Deletions cut 3 bases from V and 0 bases from J, with 9 bases between. This chain's CDR3 is CASSPAGTSGNTIYF. The DNA of the CDR3 is TGTGCCAGCTCACCTGCAGGGACCTCTGGAAACACCATATATTTT. Full variable domain (rest looked up from reference TRBV18 and TRBJ1-3): NAGVMQNPRHLVRRRGQEARLRCSPMKGHSHVYWYRQLPEEGLKFMVYLQKENIIDESGMPKERFSAEFPKEGPSILRIQQVVRGDSAAYFCASSPAGTSGNTIYFGEGSWLTVV.

This clone was observed a few times. Written as DNA, the CDR3 is TGCAGCGTAGAAAGGGGGATCGGCACAGATACGCAGTATTTT. Translating gives CSVERGIGTDTQYF. V and J are TRBV29-1 and TRBJ2-3; D possibly corresponds to TRBD1 (6 bases). Germline V CDR1 and CDR2: SQVTM, ANQGSEA. The CDR3 is made up of 14 amino acids. The germline V and J ends were trimmed by 6 bases and 1 base, with 14 bases remaining between them.

This clone turned up a few times. The gene calls are TRBV6-5 and TRBJ1-2; 9 positions agree with TRBD1. CDR3 size: 15 residues. V shed 4 bases, J shed 2 bases, and the junction held 5 bases outside the gene matches. Germline V CDR1 and CDR2: MNHEY, SVGAGI. CDR3 sequence (DNA): TGTGCCAGCAGTTCAACAGGGGGCTTGAACTATGGCTACACCTTC. As protein: CASSSTGGLNYGYTF.